These 4 T cell receptor beta chains were sequenced from one sample in a study of CD8 T cells in Susac syndrome. A quantity of about 0.5 to 1 ug RNA underwent reverse transcription using random hexamers. TCRdb used MiXCR to reprocess the immunoSEQ multiplex PCR reads, holding one entry per CDR3 protein. The sample has 100,000 to 150,000 distinct CDR3 sequences, over 80% seen once; the top ten hold roughly 0.5%. Sequencing was performed on CD8+ T cells from PBMCs. The receptors shown here come from a human donor with multiple sclerosis.

The V gene is TRBV12-3 or TRBV12-4, the J gene TRBJ1-2; D is unresolved. V shed 3 bases and J shed 1 base, with 6 bases lying between them. This CDR3 region has 13 residues. The CDR3 nucleotides read TGTGCCAGCAGTTTTGACTTTAACTATGGCTACACCTTC. Amino acids: CASSFDFNYGYTF.

V is TRBV4-3 and J is TRBJ2-5; either TRBD1 or TRBD2 may supply D (6 bases each). With 5 bases removed from V and 5 bases from J, the gap between germline ends came to 18 bases. CDR1 and CDR2 (germline): LGHNA, YSLEER. This CDR3 has 15 amino acids. CDR3 sequence reads: CASSRGEQAWETQYF. CDR3 sequence (DNA): TGCGCCAGCAGCAGGGGGGAGCAGGCTTGGGAGACCCAGTACTTC.

This clonotype was detected only once. The V and J genes are TRBV25-1 and TRBJ2-4; 8 bases align to TRBD1. Germline V gene lookup returns CDR1 MGHDK and CDR2 SYGVNS. J was trimmed by 8 bases and V by 6 bases; bases with no gene match: 6. CDR3 size: 13 residues. The CDR3 loop reads CASREDRVDIQYF. For the CDR3, the DNA is TGTGCCAGCAGGGAGGACAGGGTGGACATTCAGTACTTC. The complete variable domain, with remaining parts taken from reference TRBV25-1 and TRBJ2-4, reads EADIYQTPRYLVIGTGKKITLECSQTMGHDKMYWYQQDPGMELHLIHYSYGVNSTEKGDLSSESTVSRIRTEHFPLTLESARPSHTSQYLCASREDRVDIQYFGAGTRLSVL.

This sequence joins TRBV20-1 and TRBJ2-7; a weak D match, TRBD2 (5 bases). This CDR3 contains 15 residues. Trimming shortened V by 4 bases and J by 3 bases, and 19 bases separated the two germline ends. Germline V gene sequence: CDR1 DFQATT, CDR2 SNEGSKA (reference sequence). The CDR3 DNA sequence: TGCAGTGCTATAGCCCGGGGTTCCCCATTCTACGAGCAGTACTTC. Encoded protein: CSAIARGSPFYEQYF.